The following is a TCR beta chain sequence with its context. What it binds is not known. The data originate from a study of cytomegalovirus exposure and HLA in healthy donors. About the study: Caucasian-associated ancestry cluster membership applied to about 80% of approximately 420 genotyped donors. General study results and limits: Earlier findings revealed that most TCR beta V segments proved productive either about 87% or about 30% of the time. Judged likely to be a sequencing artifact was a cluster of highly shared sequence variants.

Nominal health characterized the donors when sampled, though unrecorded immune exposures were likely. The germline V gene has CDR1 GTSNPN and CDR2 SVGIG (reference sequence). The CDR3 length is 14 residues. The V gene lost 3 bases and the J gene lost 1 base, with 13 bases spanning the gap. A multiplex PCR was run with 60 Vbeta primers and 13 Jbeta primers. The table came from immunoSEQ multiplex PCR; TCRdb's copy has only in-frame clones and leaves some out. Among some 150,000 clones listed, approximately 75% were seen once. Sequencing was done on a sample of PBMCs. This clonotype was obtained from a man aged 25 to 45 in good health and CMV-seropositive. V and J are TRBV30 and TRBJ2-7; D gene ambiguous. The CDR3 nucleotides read TGTGCCTGGAGGTTCCCAACCCGGTCCTACGAGCAGTACTTC. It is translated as CAWRFPTRSYEQYF.